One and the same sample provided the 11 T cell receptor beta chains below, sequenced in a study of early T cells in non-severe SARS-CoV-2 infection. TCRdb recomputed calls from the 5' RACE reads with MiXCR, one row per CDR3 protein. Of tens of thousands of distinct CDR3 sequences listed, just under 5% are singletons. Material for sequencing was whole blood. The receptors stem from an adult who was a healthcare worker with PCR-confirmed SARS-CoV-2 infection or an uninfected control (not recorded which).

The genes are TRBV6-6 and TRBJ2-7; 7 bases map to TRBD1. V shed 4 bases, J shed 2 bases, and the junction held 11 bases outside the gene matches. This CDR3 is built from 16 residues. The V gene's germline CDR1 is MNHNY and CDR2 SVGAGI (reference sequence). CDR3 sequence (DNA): TGTGCCAGCAGTTCCGCCGCCAGGGGGTTAACCTACGAGCAGTACTTC. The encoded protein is CASSSAARGLTYEQYF.

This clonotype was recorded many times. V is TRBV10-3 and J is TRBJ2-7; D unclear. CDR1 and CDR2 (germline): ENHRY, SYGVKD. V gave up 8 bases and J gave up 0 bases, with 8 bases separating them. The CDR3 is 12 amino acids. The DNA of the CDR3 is TGTGCCATCGGCCCCCCCTCCTACGAGCAGTACTTC. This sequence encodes CAIGPPSYEQYF.

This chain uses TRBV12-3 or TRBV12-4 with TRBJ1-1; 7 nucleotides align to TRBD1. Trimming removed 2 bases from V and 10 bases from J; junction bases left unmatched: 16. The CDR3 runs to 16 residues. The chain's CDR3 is CASSLHPSAGGFLAFF. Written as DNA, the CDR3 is TGTGCCAGCAGTTTACACCCGTCCGCAGGGGGTTTCTTAGCTTTCTTT.

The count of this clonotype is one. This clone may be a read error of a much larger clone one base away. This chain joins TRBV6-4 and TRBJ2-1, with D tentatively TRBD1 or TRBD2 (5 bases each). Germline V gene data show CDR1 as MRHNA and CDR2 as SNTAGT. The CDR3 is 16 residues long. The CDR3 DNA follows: TGTGCCTGCAGTGACTCTGTGGGGGACCCTAACAATGAGCAGTTCTTC. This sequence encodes CACSDSVGDPNNEQFF.

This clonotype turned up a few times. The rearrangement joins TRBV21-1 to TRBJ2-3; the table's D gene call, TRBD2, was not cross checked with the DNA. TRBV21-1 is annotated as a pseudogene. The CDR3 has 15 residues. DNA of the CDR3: TGTGCCAGCGTGGGACTAGCGGAGGACACAGATACGCAGTATTTT. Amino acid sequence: CASVGLAEDTDTQYF.

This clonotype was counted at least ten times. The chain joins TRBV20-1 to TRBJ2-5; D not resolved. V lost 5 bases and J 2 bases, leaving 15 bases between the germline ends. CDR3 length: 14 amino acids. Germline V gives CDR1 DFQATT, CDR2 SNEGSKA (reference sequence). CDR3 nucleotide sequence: TGCAGTGCTCTTTATCAGGCGCAACAAGAGACCCAGTACTTC. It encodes CSALYQAQQETQYF.

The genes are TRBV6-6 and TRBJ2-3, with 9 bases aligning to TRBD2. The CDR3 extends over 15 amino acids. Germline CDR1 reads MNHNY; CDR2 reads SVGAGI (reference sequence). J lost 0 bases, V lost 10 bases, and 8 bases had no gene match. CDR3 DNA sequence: TGTGCCATTTCGACTAGCGGAACTAGCACAGATACGCAGTATTTT. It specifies CAISTSGTSTDTQYF.

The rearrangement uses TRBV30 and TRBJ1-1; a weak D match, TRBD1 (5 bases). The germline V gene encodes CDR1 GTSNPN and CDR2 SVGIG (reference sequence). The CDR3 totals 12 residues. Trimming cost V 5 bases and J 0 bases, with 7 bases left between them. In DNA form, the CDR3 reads TGTGCCTGGGACAGTGTGAACACTGAAGCTTTCTTT. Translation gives CAWDSVNTEAFF.

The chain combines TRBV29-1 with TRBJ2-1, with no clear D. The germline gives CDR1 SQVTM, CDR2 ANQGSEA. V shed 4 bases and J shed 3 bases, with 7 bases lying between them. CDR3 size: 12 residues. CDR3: CSVVSSYNEQFF. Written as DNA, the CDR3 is TGCAGCGTTGTATCGAGCTACAATGAGCAGTTCTTC.

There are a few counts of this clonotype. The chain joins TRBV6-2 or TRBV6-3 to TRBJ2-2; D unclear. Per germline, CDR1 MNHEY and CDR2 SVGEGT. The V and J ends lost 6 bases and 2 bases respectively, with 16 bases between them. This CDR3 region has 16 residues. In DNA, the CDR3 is TGTGCCAGCAGCCCCGCTCGACGCCTAAACACCGGGGAGCTGTTTTTT. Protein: CASSPARRLNTGELFF.

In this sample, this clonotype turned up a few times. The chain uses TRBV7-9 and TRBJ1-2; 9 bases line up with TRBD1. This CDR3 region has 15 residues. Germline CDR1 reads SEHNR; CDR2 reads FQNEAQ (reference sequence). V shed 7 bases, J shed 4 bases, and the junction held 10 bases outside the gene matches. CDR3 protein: CASIKGDRDIYGYTF. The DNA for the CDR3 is TGTGCCAGCATAAAGGGGGACAGGGACATCTATGGCTACACCTTC.